The 28 T cell receptor beta chains presented below share a single source sample, sequenced in a study of control samples from healthy donors and cancer patients. Generated by immunoSEQ multiplex PCR, the TCRdb table keeps only in-frame clones and is missing some. Among 25,000 or so clones listed, approximately 85% were seen once. The sequencing sample was made of PBMCs. These receptors originate from a woman aged 55-69 years with head and neck cancer.

The J gene is TRBJ2-2, the V gene TRBV2, with 7 bases aligning to TRBD1. Germline V gene sequence: CDR1 SNHLY, CDR2 FYNNEI. The ends lost 8 bases at V and 5 bases at J; junction bases unmatched: 5. This CDR3 is 13 amino acids long. The CDR3 is CASQGDQTGELFF. CDR3 DNA: TGTGCCAGCCAGGGGGATCAGACCGGGGAGCTGTTTTTT.

The chain combines TRBV18 with TRBJ1-3, with D unresolved. Germline loops: CDR1 KGHSH, CDR2 LQKENI. The CDR3 has 14 amino acids. Trimming stripped 1 base from V and 4 bases from J, with 8 bases between. The CDR3 region has the DNA TGTGCCAGCTCACCACAGTCGGACGGAAACACCATATATTTT. This sequence encodes CASSPQSDGNTIYF.

The V and J genes are TRBV6-2 or TRBV6-3 and TRBJ2-3; 7 nucleotides line up with TRBD2. V lost 6 bases and J lost 5; bases outside the gene matches: 8. Germline-derived CDR1 and CDR2 are MNHEY and SVGEGT. This CDR3 contains 14 residues. CDR3 sequence (DNA): TGTGCCAGCAGCGAAGGGAGGGCCCAAGATACGCAGTATTTT. Translated, it gives CASSEGRAQDTQYF.

The chain is built from TRBV7-2 and TRBJ2-1; TRBD1 aligns across 7 bases. The J segment lost 3 bases and the V segment lost 1 base, leaving 3 bases of the junction unmatched. The CDR3 has 15 residues. Per germline, CDR1 SGHTA and CDR2 FQGNSA. CDR3 sequence: CASSLGRGIYNEQFF. The CDR3 coding sequence is TGTGCCAGCAGCTTAGGCAGGGGGATCTACAATGAGCAGTTCTTC.

The rearrangement links TRBV28 to TRBJ2-2; D is possibly TRBD2 (6 bases). This CDR3 contains 13 residues. Germline-derived CDR1 and CDR2 are MDHEN and SYDVKM. The V end was cut by 10 bases, the J end by 5 bases, with 14 bases between. The DNA of the CDR3 is TGTGCCACCCGGCGGGGACGAACCGGGGAGCTGTTTTTT. Translation: CATRRGRTGELFF.

This chain uses TRBV4-2 with TRBJ2-2; TRBD2 matches 10 bases. V trimming: 4 bases; J trimming: 7 bases; junction bases outside the gene matches: 6. Per germline, CDR1 LGHNA and CDR2 YNFKEQ. The CDR3 sequence is 15 residues long. CDR3 sequence: CASSPLAGANGELFF. CDR3 coding DNA: TGTGCCAGCAGCCCCCTAGCGGGGGCAAACGGGGAGCTGTTTTTT.

The V call is TRBV2, the J call TRBJ2-1, with unresolved D. The germline V gene encodes CDR1 SNHLY and CDR2 FYNNEI. This CDR3 has 15 amino acids. V was pared by 4 bases and J by 6 bases, with 16 bases between. CDR3 in amino acids: CASSGGNPWGNEQFF. The CDR3 bases are TGTGCCAGCAGTGGGGGAAACCCTTGGGGCAATGAGCAGTTCTTC. The full variable domain, rest sourced from reference TRBV2 and TRBJ2-1, is EPEVTQTPSHQVTQMGQEVILRCVPISNHLYFYWYRQILGQKVEFLVSFYNNEISEKSEIFDDQFSVERPDGSNFTLKIRSTKLEDSAMYFCASSGGNPWGNEQFFGPGTRLTVL.

DNA of the CDR3: TGTGCCTGGAGTCTTTGGGGGAGTCAGCCCCAGCATTTT. Translating it yields CAWSLWGSQPQHF. The rearrangement joins TRBV30 to TRBJ1-5; D might be TRBD1 (5 bases). Germline V CDR1 and CDR2: GTSNPN, SVGIG (reference sequence). The CDR3 consists of 13 residues. The V and J ends lost 2 bases and 6 bases respectively, with 11 bases between them.

The chain uses TRBV19 and TRBJ1-5; a weak D match, TRBD1 (5 bases). The CDR3 is 14 residues long. The V end was cut by 7 bases, the J end by 1 base, with 11 bases between. CDR1 is LNHDA, CDR2 SQIVND, per germline (reference sequence). In DNA, the CDR3 is TGTGCCAGTACCCATCAGGGAAGCAATCAGCCCCAGCATTTT. Translation: CASTHQGSNQPQHF.

This chain uses TRBV2 with TRBJ1-4; D gene ambiguous. The germline gives CDR1 SNHLY, CDR2 FYNNEI. The CDR3 covers 17 residues. Between the trimmed V and J ends, which lost 1 base and 4 bases, there was a span of 16 bases. The CDR3 region is CASSEVIRTTHNEKLFF. CDR3 sequence (DNA): TGTGCCAGCAGTGAAGTTATAAGAACAACACATAATGAAAAACTGTTTTTT.

The chain employs TRBV5-1 and TRBJ2-7, with 7 nucleotides matching TRBD1. Per germline, CDR1 SGHRS and CDR2 YFSETQ. The CDR3 has 15 amino acids. V dropped 0 bases and J dropped 2; count of bases not matched to a gene: 5. The CDR3 DNA reads as TGCGCCAGCAGCTTGGCCTTGGACAGGCCCTACGAGCAGTACTTC. Translation: CASSLALDRPYEQYF.

J is TRBJ2-7 and V is TRBV7-2; D not resolved. The CDR3 is 15 amino acids. V was trimmed by 5 bases and J by 2 bases, leaving 16 bases between them. Germline values: CDR1 SGHTA, CDR2 FQGNSA. The CDR3 reads CASSVTGAPPYEQYF. CDR3 coding DNA: TGTGCCAGCAGCGTTACTGGAGCCCCACCCTACGAGCAGTACTTC. Using reference TRBV7-2 and TRBJ2-7 for the parts outside the CDR3, the full variable domain is GAGVSQSPSNKVTEKGKDVELRCDPISGHTALYWYRQSLGQGLEFLIYFQGNSAPDKSGLPSDRFSAERTGGSVSTLTIQRTQQEDSAVYLCASSVTGAPPYEQYFGPGTRLTVT.

The genes are TRBV19 and TRBJ1-5, with D unresolved. Between the trimmed V and J ends, which lost 5 bases and 0 bases, there was a span of 11 bases. Germline V gene data show CDR1 as LNHDA and CDR2 as SQIVND (reference sequence). The length of the CDR3 is 15 residues. The CDR3 is CASSSAVYSNQPQHF. DNA of the CDR3: TGTGCCAGTAGTTCCGCGGTTTATAGCAATCAGCCCCAGCATTTT.

This chain links TRBV9 with TRBJ2-3; 9 bases are a match to TRBD1. Looked up from germline, CDR1 is SGDLS and CDR2 is YYNGEE. With V trimmed by 5 bases and J by 3 bases, 7 bases remained unmatched. The CDR3 spans 15 residues. CDR3 region: CASRATGTGTDTQYF. In DNA form, the CDR3 reads TGTGCCAGCAGAGCCACCGGGACAGGGACAGATACGCAGTATTTT.

The chain recombines TRBV14 with TRBJ1-2; D remains ambiguous. With 0 bases removed from V and 4 bases from J, the gap between germline ends came to 3 bases. The CDR3 sequence is 12 residues long. CDR1 is SGHDN, CDR2 FVKESK, per germline. The CDR3 loop reads CASSQEAYGYTF. Here the CDR3 DNA reads TGTGCCAGCAGCCAAGAGGCCTATGGCTACACCTTC.

The chain has TRBV5-1 and TRBJ1-2, with D perhaps matching TRBD1 (5 bases). The CDR3 has 17 amino acids. Trimming pared 0 bases from V and 6 bases from J, leaving 21 bases between. Germline values: CDR1 SGHRS, CDR2 YFSETQ. The CDR3 loop is CASSLGQPSSVDNGYTF. The DNA of the CDR3 is TGCGCCAGCAGCTTGGGACAGCCGTCTAGTGTGGATAATGGCTACACCTTC.

The chain carries TRBV20-1 and TRBJ1-1; maybe TRBD1 (6 bases). CDR1 is DFQATT, CDR2 SNEGSKA, per germline (reference sequence). This CDR3 comprises 12 residues. Trimming removed 3 bases at V and 8 bases at J, with 13 bases between. In nucleotides, the CDR3 is TGCAGTGCTAGTCGGATAGGGGGAGAAGCTTTCTTT. This gives the protein CSASRIGGEAFF.

The V and J genes are TRBV18 and TRBJ1-2; D perhaps matches TRBD1 (5 bases). Germline lookup yields CDR1 KGHSH and CDR2 LQKENI. V lost 2 bases to trimming and J lost 12 bases, with 16 bases between them. CDR3 length: 13 amino acids. The CDR3 DNA sequence: TGTGCCAGCTCACCAGGTCAAGCAGGGACCGACACCTTC. This gives the protein CASSPGQAGTDTF.

This clone occurred once. The chain recombines TRBV2 with TRBJ2-1; D is tentatively TRBD1 or TRBD2 (5 bases each). Germline V gives CDR1 SNHLY, CDR2 FYNNEI. This CDR3 is 16 amino acids long. V lost 4 bases and J 0 bases, leaving 13 bases between the germline ends. This chain's CDR3 is CASSVLRDPSYNEQFF. As DNA, the CDR3 is TGTGCCAGCAGTGTTCTCCGGGACCCCTCCTACAATGAGCAGTTCTTC.

The chain uses TRBV4-2 and TRBJ2-3; TRBD1 agrees at 8 bases. The CDR3 runs 18 residues. V dropped 5 bases and J dropped 4; count of bases not matched to a gene: 17. In germline, CDR1 is LGHNA, CDR2 YNFKEQ. The CDR3 DNA reads as TGTGCCAGCAGCTTTTTTGGGCGCGGACAGGGTTTTCCAGATACGCAGTATTTT. Protein product: CASSFFGRGQGFPDTQYF.

This chain connects TRBV6-2 or TRBV6-3 to TRBJ1-1; no clear D. The CDR3 has 17 amino acids. Germline CDR1 and CDR2: MNHEY and SVGEGT. V was cut by 0 bases and J by 0 bases, with 14 bases left in between. CDR3 residues: CASSYSWTGGVNTEAFF. Written as DNA, the CDR3 is TGTGCCAGCAGTTACTCCTGGACGGGAGGAGTGAACACTGAAGCTTTCTTT.

The chain uses TRBV6-5 and TRBJ2-2, with no clear D. The CDR3 consists of 11 residues. V lost 6 bases, J lost 8 bases, and 7 bases lay in between. Germline V lookup: CDR1 MNHEY, CDR2 SVGAGI. The CDR3, as DNA: TGTGCCAGCAGCCAAGGGGGGGAGCTGTTTTTT. It encodes CASSQGGELFF.

The chain uses TRBV2 and TRBJ1-5; D is perhaps TRBD1 (5 bases). Germline-derived CDR1 and CDR2 are SNHLY and FYNNEI. The CDR3 runs 13 residues. The V end was cut by 5 bases, the J end by 15 bases, with 20 bases between. The CDR3 spells CASSPLPGQGRHF. The CDR3 coding sequence is TGTGCCAGCAGTCCCCTTCCCGGGCAGGGCAGGCATTTT.

For this clone: This may be a read error, as it is one base from a much larger clone. V is TRBV9 and J is TRBJ1-1; D ambiguous. Germline-derived CDR1 and CDR2 are SGDLS and YYNGEE. This CDR3 comprises 13 residues. Trimming stripped 0 bases from V and 1 base from J, with 4 bases between. The CDR3 reads CASSVEGNTEAFF. CDR3 sequence (DNA): TGTGCCAGCAGCGTAGAAGGGAACACTGAAGCTTTCTTT.

The chain joins TRBV5-1 to TRBJ1-4, with a weak D call TRBD1 (6 bases). CDR3 size: 14 residues. The germline CDR1 and CDR2 sequences are SGHRS and YFSETQ. The V gene lost 4 bases and the J gene lost 6 bases, with 13 bases spanning the gap. Here the CDR3 reads CASSLDAGDEKLFF. The CDR3, as DNA: TGCGCCAGCAGCCTTGACGCAGGGGATGAAAAACTGTTTTTT. Using reference TRBV5-1 and TRBJ1-4 for the parts outside the CDR3, the full variable domain is KAGVTQTPRYLIKTRGQQVTLSCSPISGHRSVSWYQQTPGQGLQFLFEYFSETQRNKGNFPGRFSGRQFSNSRSEMNVSTLELGDSALYLCASSLDAGDEKLFFGSGTQLSVL.

This chain joins TRBV18 and TRBJ2-7; 8 bases fit TRBD1. The CDR3 has 15 amino acids. Trimming cost V 4 bases and J 6 bases; bases outside gene matches: 11. CDR1 and CDR2 (germline): KGHSH, LQKENI. This CDR3 is CASSLQTLTGVEQYF. The CDR3 nucleotides read TGTGCCAGCTCACTCCAAACCCTGACAGGGGTCGAGCAGTACTTC.

The chain has TRBV7-9 and TRBJ2-1; D remains unclear. CDR1 is SEHNR, CDR2 FQNEAQ, per germline (reference sequence). The CDR3 loop spans 13 amino acids. Deletions cut 6 bases from V and 7 bases from J, with 13 bases between. CDR3: CASSPSQGNEQFF. DNA of the CDR3: TGTGCCAGCAGTCCCTCCCAAGGAAATGAGCAGTTCTTC.

The chain joins TRBV11-2 to TRBJ2-1; D uncertain. V shed 5 bases and J shed 6 bases, with 17 bases lying between them. The CDR3 has 15 amino acids. The germline gives CDR1 SGHAT, CDR2 FQNNGV. The CDR3 sequence: CASSPARVRGNEQFF. The CDR3 bases are TGTGCCAGCAGCCCTGCTCGGGTAAGAGGCAATGAGCAGTTCTTC.